This TCR beta chain was sequenced during a study of T cell responses to AZD1222 COVID-19 vaccine. Findings and caveats of the study: Among the donors, most were white British and more were female, and clonal diversity was possibly underestimated.

Worth noting for this clone: No antigen is known for it.

The protocol was immunoSEQ multiplex PCR, while the TCRdb copy is restricted to in-frame clones and leaves out a portion. Found here are some 130,000 clones, about 80% of them singletons; the top ten hold about 4%. Germline CDR1 reads SGHRS; CDR2 reads YFSETQ. Trimming cost V 4 bases and J 2 bases; bases outside gene matches: 5. This CDR3 region has 14 residues. This receptor was identified in an adult in good health. The input for sequencing was peripheral blood, taken on day 0 of AZD1222 vaccination. The chain links TRBV5-1 to TRBJ2-7; TRBD1 matches 8 bases. The CDR3 loop reads CASSVLGQAYEQYF. The CDR3 region has the DNA TGCGCCAGCAGCGTGCTGGGACAGGCCTACGAGCAGTACTTC.